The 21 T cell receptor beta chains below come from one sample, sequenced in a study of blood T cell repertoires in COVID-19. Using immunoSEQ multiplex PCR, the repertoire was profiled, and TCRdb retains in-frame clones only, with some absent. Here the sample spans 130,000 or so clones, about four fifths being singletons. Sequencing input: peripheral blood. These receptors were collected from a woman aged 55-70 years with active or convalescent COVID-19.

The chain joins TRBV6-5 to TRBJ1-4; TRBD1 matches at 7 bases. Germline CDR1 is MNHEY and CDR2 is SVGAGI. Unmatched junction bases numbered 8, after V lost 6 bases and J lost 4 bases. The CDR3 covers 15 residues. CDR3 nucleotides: TGTGCCAGCAGAGACGGACAGGATAATAATGAAAAACTGTTTTTT. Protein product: CASRDGQDNNEKLFF.

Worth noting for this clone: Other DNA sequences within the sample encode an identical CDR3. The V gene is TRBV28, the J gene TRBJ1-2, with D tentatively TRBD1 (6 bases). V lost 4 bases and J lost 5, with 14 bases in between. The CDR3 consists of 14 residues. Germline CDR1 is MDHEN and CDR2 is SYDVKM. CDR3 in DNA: TGTGCCAGCAGTTCCGACAGGAAATTATATGGCTACACCTTC. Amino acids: CASSSDRKLYGYTF.

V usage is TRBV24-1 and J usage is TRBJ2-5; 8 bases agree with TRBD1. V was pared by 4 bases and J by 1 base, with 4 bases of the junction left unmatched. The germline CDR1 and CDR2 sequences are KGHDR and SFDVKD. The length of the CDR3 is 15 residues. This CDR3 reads CATSDPGQGQETQYF. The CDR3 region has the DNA TGTGCCACCAGTGACCCTGGACAGGGCCAAGAGACCCAGTACTTC.

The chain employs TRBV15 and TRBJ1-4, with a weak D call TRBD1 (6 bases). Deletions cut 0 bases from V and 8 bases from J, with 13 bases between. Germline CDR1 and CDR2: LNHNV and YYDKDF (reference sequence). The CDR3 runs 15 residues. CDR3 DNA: TGTGCCACCAGCAGAGAATCCAGGGGTTTCGAAAAACTGTTTTTT. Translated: CATSRESRGFEKLFF.

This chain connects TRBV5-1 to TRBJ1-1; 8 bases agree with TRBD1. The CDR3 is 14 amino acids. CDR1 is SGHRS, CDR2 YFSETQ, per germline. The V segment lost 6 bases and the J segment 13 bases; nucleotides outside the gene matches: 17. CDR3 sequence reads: CASKSGTGGTELFF. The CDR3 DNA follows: TGCGCCAGCAAGTCCGGGACAGGAGGGACTGAGCTTTTCTTT.

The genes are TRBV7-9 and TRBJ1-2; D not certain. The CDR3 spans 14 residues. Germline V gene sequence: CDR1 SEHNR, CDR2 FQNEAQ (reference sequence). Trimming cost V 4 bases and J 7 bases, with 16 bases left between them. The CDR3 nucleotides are TGTGCCAGCAGCTCCGTCGGGGTAATCCCTGGCTACACCTTC. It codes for CASSSVGVIPGYTF.

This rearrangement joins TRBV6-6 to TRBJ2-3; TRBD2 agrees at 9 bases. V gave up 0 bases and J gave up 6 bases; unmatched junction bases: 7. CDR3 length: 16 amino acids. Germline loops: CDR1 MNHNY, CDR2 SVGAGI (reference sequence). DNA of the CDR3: TGTGCCAGCAGTTACTCTTTTAGCGGGGGAATGGATACGCAGTATTTT. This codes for CASSYSFSGGMDTQYF.

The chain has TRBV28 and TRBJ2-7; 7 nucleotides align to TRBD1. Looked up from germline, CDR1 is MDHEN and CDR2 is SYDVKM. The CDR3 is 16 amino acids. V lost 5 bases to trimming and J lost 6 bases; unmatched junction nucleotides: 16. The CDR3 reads CASSPTTGNRPGEQYF. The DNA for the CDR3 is TGTGCCAGCAGTCCCACGACAGGGAACAGGCCCGGCGAGCAGTACTTC.

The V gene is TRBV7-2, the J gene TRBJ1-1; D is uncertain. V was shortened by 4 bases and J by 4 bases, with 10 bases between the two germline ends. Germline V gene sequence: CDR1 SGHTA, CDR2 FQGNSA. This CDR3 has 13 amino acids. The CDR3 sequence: CASSSFRSTEAFF. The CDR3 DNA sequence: TGTGCCAGCAGCTCCTTTAGGAGCACTGAAGCTTTCTTT.

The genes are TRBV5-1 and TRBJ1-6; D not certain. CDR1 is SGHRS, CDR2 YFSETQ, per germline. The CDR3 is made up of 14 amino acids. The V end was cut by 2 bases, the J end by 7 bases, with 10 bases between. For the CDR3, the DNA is TGCGCCAGCAGCTTAGAACGGTCGAATTCACCCCTCCACTTT. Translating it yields CASSLERSNSPLHF.

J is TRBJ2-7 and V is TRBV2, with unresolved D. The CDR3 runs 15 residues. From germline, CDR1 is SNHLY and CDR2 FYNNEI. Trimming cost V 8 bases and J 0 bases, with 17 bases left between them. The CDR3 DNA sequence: TGTGCCAGCGCGGTTGGCAGCAAACCCTCCTACGAGCAGTACGTC. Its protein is CASAVGSKPSYEQYV.

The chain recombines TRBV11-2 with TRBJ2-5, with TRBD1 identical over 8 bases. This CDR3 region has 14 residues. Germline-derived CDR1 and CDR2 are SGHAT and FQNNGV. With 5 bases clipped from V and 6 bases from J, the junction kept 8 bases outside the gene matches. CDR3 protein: CASSTRQGLKTQYF. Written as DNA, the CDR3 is TGTGCCAGCAGCACTAGACAGGGGTTGAAGACCCAGTACTTC. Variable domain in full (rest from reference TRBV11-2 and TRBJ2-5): EAGVAQSPRYKIIEKRQSVAFWCNPISGHATLYWYQQILGQGPKLLIQFQNNGVVDDSQLPKDRFSAERLKGVDSTLKIQPAKLEDSAVYLCASSTRQGLKTQYFGPGTRLLVL.

This CDR3 is CASSPPQSETQYF. The CDR3 DNA reads TGTGCCAGCTCACCACCGCAGTCGGAGACCCAGTACTTC. The chain joins TRBV18 to TRBJ2-5, with D hard to call. The CDR3 loop spans 13 amino acids. Deletions cut 0 bases from V and 5 bases from J, with 7 bases between. Germline assignment: CDR1 KGHSH and CDR2 LQKENI.

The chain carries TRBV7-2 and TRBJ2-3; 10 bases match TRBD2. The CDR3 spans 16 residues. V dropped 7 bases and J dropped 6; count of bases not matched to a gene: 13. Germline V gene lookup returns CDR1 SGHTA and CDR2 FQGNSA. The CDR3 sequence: CASTQLSGRLGDTQYF. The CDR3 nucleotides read TGTGCCAGCACCCAGCTTAGCGGGAGGTTAGGGGATACGCAGTATTTT.

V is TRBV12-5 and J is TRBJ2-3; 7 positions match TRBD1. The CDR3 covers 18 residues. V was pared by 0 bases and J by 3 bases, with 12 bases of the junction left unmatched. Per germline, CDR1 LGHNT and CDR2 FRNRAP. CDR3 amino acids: CASGLVPKGGVLTDTQYF. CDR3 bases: TGTGCTAGTGGTTTGGTACCTAAAGGGGGCGTTTTGACAGATACGCAGTATTTT.

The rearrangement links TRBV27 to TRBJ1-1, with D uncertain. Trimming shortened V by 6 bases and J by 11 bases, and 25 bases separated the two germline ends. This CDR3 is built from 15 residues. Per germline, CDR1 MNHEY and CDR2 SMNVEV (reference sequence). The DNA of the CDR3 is TGTGCCAGCAGGCGATCGAGTTGGGAGCAGCTCGGGGCTTTCTTT. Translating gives CASRRSSWEQLGAFF.

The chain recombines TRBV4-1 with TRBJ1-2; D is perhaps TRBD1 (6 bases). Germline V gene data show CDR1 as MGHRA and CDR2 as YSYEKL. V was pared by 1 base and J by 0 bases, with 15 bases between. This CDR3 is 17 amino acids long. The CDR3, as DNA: TGCGCCAGCAGCCAAGGCCCCCTGGACAGAGCTAACTATGGCTACACCTTC. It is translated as CASSQGPLDRANYGYTF.

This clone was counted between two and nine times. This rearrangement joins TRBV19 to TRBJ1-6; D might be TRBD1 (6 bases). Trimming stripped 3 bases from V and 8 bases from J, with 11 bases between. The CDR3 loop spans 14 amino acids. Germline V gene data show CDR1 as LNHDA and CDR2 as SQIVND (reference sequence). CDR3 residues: CASSIGRGDSPLHF. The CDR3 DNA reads TGTGCCAGTAGTATCGGCAGGGGTGATTCACCCCTCCACTTT. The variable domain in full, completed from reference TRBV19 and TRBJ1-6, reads DGGITQSPKYLFRKEGQNVTLSCEQNLNHDAMYWYRQDPGQGLRLIYYSQIVNDFQKGDIAEGYSVSREKKESFPLTVTSAQKNPTAFYLCASSIGRGDSPLHFGNGTRLTVT.

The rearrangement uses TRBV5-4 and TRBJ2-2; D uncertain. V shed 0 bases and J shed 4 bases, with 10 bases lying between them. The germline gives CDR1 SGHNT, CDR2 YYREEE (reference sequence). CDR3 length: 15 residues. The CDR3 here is CASSLEADITGELFF. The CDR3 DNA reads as TGTGCCAGCAGCTTGGAGGCAGACATCACCGGGGAGCTGTTTTTT.

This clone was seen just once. Written as DNA, the CDR3 is TGTGCCAGTTCCGAGGCCCTTTCTGGGGCCAACGTCCTGACTTTC. It translates to CASSEALSGANVLTF. The V gene is TRBV6-5, the J gene TRBJ2-6; D is undetermined. Germline V gives CDR1 MNHEY, CDR2 SVGAGI. The V and J ends lost 9 bases and 1 base respectively, with 13 bases between them. CDR3 length: 15 residues.

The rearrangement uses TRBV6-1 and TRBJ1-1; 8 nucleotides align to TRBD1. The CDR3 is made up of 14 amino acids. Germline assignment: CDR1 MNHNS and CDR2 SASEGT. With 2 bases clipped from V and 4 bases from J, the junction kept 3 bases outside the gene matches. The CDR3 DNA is TGTGCCAGCAGTGAAAACAGGGGGGGCACTGAAGCTTTCTTT. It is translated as CASSENRGGTEAFF.